Described below is a single T cell receptor (beta chain) sequence and its context. The antigen is not known. The sample belongs to a study of shared clonotypes between healthy human individuals. Whole-study context: Aged between 18 and 49, the donors were a couple of women and a few men.

Both subsets, CD45RA+ naive and CD45RA-negative memory, were split from the CD4+ cells. Method: immunoSEQ multiplex PCR; TCRdb's copy keeps in-frame clones and lacks some. This sample yields roughly 1,600,000 clones, of which roughly 98.5% are seen a single time; 0.3% to 0.45% belongs to the top ten. Study-level findings and limits: About 5% of naive CD4 clonotypes were shared across four donors. Sequencing depth was expected to affect clonotype sharing among donors.

This receptor was obtained from a man aged 25 to 40 in good health. Source material: naive CD4+ T cells sorted from blood. Subset given: CD45RA+ positively selected.

The CDR3 DNA follows: TGTGCCAGTAGTAACCTGGTCCAAGAGACCCAGTACTTC. Translated: CASSNLVQETQYF. J is TRBJ2-5 and V is TRBV19, with no clear D. V dropped 4 bases and J dropped 1 base, with 7 bases sitting between them. The length of the CDR3 is 13 residues. Germline CDR1 LNHDA, CDR2 SQIVND (reference sequence).